This is a list of T cell receptor beta chains from one sample in a study of T-cell memory formation after mild COVID-19. TCRdb independently ran MiXCR on the 5' RACE reads; one entry per CDR3 protein. The sample has approximately 150,000 distinct CDR3 sequences; about 6.1% are singletons. Sample: PBMCs or a T cell subset sorted from them (not recorded which). The receptor source for this set is an adult woman who had mild COVID-19 (a few samples of this study predate the infection). Cell type and time point are not known. Each CDR3 is given with its conserved first and last residue. A D gene is named only where the DNA matches it firmly. Not every row has a clone size; where given, it reads once, few, many or a size class.

J gene: TRBJ2-4; clone size: few; D gene: -; V gene: TRBV11-3; CDR3 DNA: TGTGCCAGCAGCTTAGGGGGAACGGGAGCCAAAAACATTCAGTACTTC; CDR3 protein: CASSLGGTGAKNIQYF
J gene: TRBJ2-7; clone size: -; D gene: TRBD2; V gene: TRBV7-2; CDR3 DNA: TGTGCCAGCAGCCAAGGGACTAGCGGGTCCTACGAGCAGTACTTC; CDR3 protein: CASSQGTSGSYEQYF
J gene: TRBJ2-1; clone size: -; D gene: TRBD1; V gene: TRBV7-8; CDR3 DNA: TGTGCCAGCAGCTTAGAGACAGGGGGCCCCTACAATGAGCAGTTCTTC; CDR3 protein: CASSLETGGPYNEQFF
J gene: TRBJ2-5; clone size: many; D gene: -; V gene: TRBV4-1; CDR3 DNA: TGCGCCAGCAGCCAAGGTCTGGGCCTAGAGACCCAGTACTTC; CDR3 protein: CASSQGLGLETQYF
J gene: TRBJ2-1; clone size: few; D gene: TRBD1; V gene: TRBV6-5; CDR3 DNA: TGTGCCAGCAGAGCAGGGGGTAGCTCCTACAATGAGCAGTTCTTC; CDR3 protein: CASRAGGSSYNEQFF
J gene: TRBJ2-1; clone size: many; D gene: -; V gene: TRBV15; CDR3 DNA: TGTGCCACCAGCAGAGCACTCGCGACTAACAATGAGCAGTTCTTC; CDR3 protein: CATSRALATNNEQFF
J gene: TRBJ2-1; clone size: many; D gene: TRBD2; V gene: TRBV29-1; CDR3 DNA: TGCAGCGGTCGGACCGGGACTAGCGTTTACAATGAGCAGTTCTTC; CDR3 protein: CSGRTGTSVYNEQFF
J gene: TRBJ2-3; clone size: many; D gene: -; V gene: TRBV6-5; CDR3 DNA: TGTGCCAGCAGTGGGGTCCCTCAGGGAGGTACGCAGTATTTT; CDR3 protein: CASSGVPQGGTQYF
J gene: TRBJ2-1; clone size: many; D gene: -; V gene: TRBV4-2; CDR3 DNA: TGTGCCAGCAGCCTGGGGGCCAACAATGAGCAGTTCTTC; CDR3 protein: CASSLGANNEQFF
J gene: TRBJ1-1; clone size: -; D gene: TRBD1; V gene: TRBV29-1; CDR3 DNA: TGCAGCGTTGAGGTTTTTGGACAGGGGGGAACTGAAGCTTTCTTT; CDR3 protein: CSVEVFGQGGTEAFF
J gene: TRBJ2-1; clone size: -; D gene: TRBD2; V gene: TRBV7-2; CDR3 DNA: TGTGCCAGCAGTTCACTAGCGGGAGCCTACAATGAGCAGTTCTTC; CDR3 protein: CASSSLAGAYNEQFF
J gene: TRBJ2-5; clone size: -; D gene: TRBD1; V gene: TRBV30; CDR3 DNA: TGTGCCTGGAGCCGGGACAGGGGTATTCAAGAGACCCAGTACTTC; CDR3 protein: CAWSRDRGIQETQYF
J gene: TRBJ2-2; clone size: many; D gene: -; V gene: TRBV5-1; CDR3 DNA: TGCGCCAGCAGCTTGGAACAGACCTACACCGGGGAGCTGTTTTTT; CDR3 protein: CASSLEQTYTGELFF
J gene: TRBJ2-3; clone size: many; D gene: -; V gene: TRBV11-2; CDR3 DNA: TGTGCCAGCAGCTCTGAGAGGGCAGCCGAGTATTTT; CDR3 protein: CASSSERAAEYF
J gene: TRBJ2-7; clone size: many; D gene: TRBD2; V gene: TRBV20-1; CDR3 DNA: TGCAGTGCCCCGACCGGGACTAGCGGGATGTTCTCCTACGAGCAGTACTTC; CDR3 protein: CSAPTGTSGMFSYEQYF
J gene: TRBJ2-7; clone size: -; D gene: TRBD1; V gene: TRBV7-8; CDR3 DNA: TGTGCCAGCAGCGTCGGACAGGGTGCCTACGAGCAGTACTTC; CDR3 protein: CASSVGQGAYEQYF
J gene: TRBJ2-7; clone size: -; D gene: TRBD1; V gene: TRBV30; CDR3 DNA: TGTGCCTGGAGGGTTCCGGGACAGCGCAGCTACGAGCAGTACTTC; CDR3 protein: CAWRVPGQRSYEQYF
J gene: TRBJ2-6; clone size: -; D gene: TRBD1; V gene: TRBV12-3/TRBV12-4; CDR3 DNA: TGTGCCAGCAGTTTAGACAGGGGCCTAGTCCTGACTTTC; CDR3 protein: CASSLDRGLVLTF
J gene: TRBJ1-1; clone size: many; D gene: -; V gene: TRBV7-2; CDR3 DNA: TGTGCCAGCAGCTTAGGGTCGGGACTGAACACTGAAGCTTTCTTT; CDR3 protein: CASSLGSGLNTEAFF
J gene: TRBJ2-5; clone size: many; D gene: -; V gene: TRBV5-1; CDR3 DNA: TGCGCCAGCAGCTTGTTTGGCGGCGGAGAGACCCAGTACTTC; CDR3 protein: CASSLFGGGETQYF
J gene: TRBJ2-3; clone size: -; D gene: -; V gene: TRBV29-1; CDR3 DNA: TGCAGCGTGGCCGGCAGGTCAGCAGATACGCAGTATTTT; CDR3 protein: CSVAGRSADTQYF
J gene: TRBJ1-2; clone size: many; D gene: TRBD1; V gene: TRBV7-8; CDR3 DNA: TGTGCCAGCAGCCTGTTGCAGGGGGGCTATGGCTACACCTTC; CDR3 protein: CASSLLQGGYGYTF
J gene: TRBJ2-2; clone size: many; D gene: TRBD1; V gene: TRBV5-1; CDR3 DNA: TGCGCCAGCCGCAGGACAGGGATGAACACCGGGGAGCTGTTTTTT; CDR3 protein: CASRRTGMNTGELFF
J gene: TRBJ2-7; clone size: few; D gene: TRBD1; V gene: TRBV7-9; CDR3 DNA: TGTGCCAGCAGCTTAGCAACAGGGGGCATTCCGAGCTCCTACGAGCAGTACTTC; CDR3 protein: CASSLATGGIPSSYEQYF
J gene: TRBJ1-2; clone size: few; D gene: -; V gene: TRBV9; CDR3 DNA: TGTGCCAGCAGCACCCTCCGAATGGCGGAGGGCCATGGCTACACCTTC; CDR3 protein: CASSTLRMAEGHGYTF
J gene: TRBJ1-2; clone size: few; D gene: -; V gene: TRBV13; CDR3 DNA: TGTGCCAGCAGCTTCAAAGGGCCCCTTTATGGCTACACCTTC; CDR3 protein: CASSFKGPLYGYTF
J gene: TRBJ2-1; clone size: -; D gene: -; V gene: TRBV7-2; CDR3 DNA: TGTGCCAGCAGCTTAAGGGGCCTCACCAGGGCCAATGAGCAGTTCTTC; CDR3 protein: CASSLRGLTRANEQFF
J gene: TRBJ2-4; clone size: few; D gene: -; V gene: TRBV20-1; CDR3 DNA: TGCAGTGCTAGGAGGATCGCCAAAAACATTCAGTACTTC; CDR3 protein: CSARRIAKNIQYF
J gene: TRBJ1-1; clone size: few; D gene: TRBD1; V gene: TRBV5-1; CDR3 DNA: TGCGCCAGCAGCGAACAAACAGGGGGTACTGAAGCTTTCTTT; CDR3 protein: CASSEQTGGTEAFF
J gene: TRBJ2-7; clone size: many; D gene: -; V gene: TRBV18; CDR3 DNA: TGTGCCAGCTCACCAGGGCCAAGCAGCTCCTACGAGCAGTACTTC; CDR3 protein: CASSPGPSSSYEQYF
J gene: TRBJ2-7; clone size: many; D gene: -; V gene: TRBV18; CDR3 DNA: TGTGCCAGCTCACCGCCCCCCTCCTCCGAGCAGTACTTC; CDR3 protein: CASSPPPSSEQYF
J gene: TRBJ1-3; clone size: many; D gene: -; V gene: TRBV4-3; CDR3 DNA: TGCGCCAGCAGCCGACACTTGTCCGGGACGTCAGGAAACACCATATATTTT; CDR3 protein: CASSRHLSGTSGNTIYF
J gene: TRBJ2-7; clone size: few; D gene: -; V gene: TRBV11-2; CDR3 DNA: TGTGCCAGCAGCTCCCCTAGAGGGGGTAACATCCGGGGGTACTACGAGCAGTACTTC; CDR3 protein: CASSSPRGGNIRGYYEQYF
J gene: TRBJ2-2; clone size: few; D gene: -; V gene: TRBV29-1; CDR3 DNA: TGCAGCTCGGACCGGGGCATCAACACCGGGGAGCTGTTTTTT; CDR3 protein: CSSDRGINTGELFF
J gene: TRBJ2-1; clone size: once; D gene: TRBD2; V gene: TRBV4-1; CDR3 DNA: TGCGCCAGCAGCCAGCCCCTGGGAGGGAACAATGAGCAGTTCTTC; CDR3 protein: CASSQPLGGNNEQFF
J gene: TRBJ2-7; clone size: many; D gene: TRBD2; V gene: TRBV7-9; CDR3 DNA: TGTGCCAGCAGCTTCGGACTAGCGGGAAACTCCTACGAGCAGTACTTC; CDR3 protein: CASSFGLAGNSYEQYF
J gene: TRBJ1-1; clone size: -; D gene: TRBD1; V gene: TRBV4-1; CDR3 DNA: TGCGCCAGCAGCCAAGCACCGCAGGGCAGGGGGGAAGCTTTCTTT; CDR3 protein: CASSQAPQGRGEAFF
J gene: TRBJ1-3; clone size: -; D gene: -; V gene: TRBV4-1; CDR3 DNA: TGCGCCAGCAGCCAGGAATCCCGCATCACCTCTGGAAACACCATATATTTT; CDR3 protein: CASSQESRITSGNTIYF
J gene: TRBJ1-5; clone size: few; D gene: -; V gene: TRBV30; CDR3 DNA: TGTGCCTGGAGTGTAGATCGTCGGACGCCCCAGCATTTT; CDR3 protein: CAWSVDRRTPQHF
J gene: TRBJ1-1; clone size: -; D gene: -; V gene: TRBV5-1; CDR3 DNA: TGCGCCAGCAGCCCCTCCCGCGGAACTGAAGCTTTCTTT; CDR3 protein: CASSPSRGTEAFF
J gene: TRBJ1-2; clone size: -; D gene: -; V gene: TRBV5-1; CDR3 DNA: TGCGCCAGCAGCTTGGCGCAGAAGAACTATGGCTACACCTTC; CDR3 protein: CASSLAQKNYGYTF